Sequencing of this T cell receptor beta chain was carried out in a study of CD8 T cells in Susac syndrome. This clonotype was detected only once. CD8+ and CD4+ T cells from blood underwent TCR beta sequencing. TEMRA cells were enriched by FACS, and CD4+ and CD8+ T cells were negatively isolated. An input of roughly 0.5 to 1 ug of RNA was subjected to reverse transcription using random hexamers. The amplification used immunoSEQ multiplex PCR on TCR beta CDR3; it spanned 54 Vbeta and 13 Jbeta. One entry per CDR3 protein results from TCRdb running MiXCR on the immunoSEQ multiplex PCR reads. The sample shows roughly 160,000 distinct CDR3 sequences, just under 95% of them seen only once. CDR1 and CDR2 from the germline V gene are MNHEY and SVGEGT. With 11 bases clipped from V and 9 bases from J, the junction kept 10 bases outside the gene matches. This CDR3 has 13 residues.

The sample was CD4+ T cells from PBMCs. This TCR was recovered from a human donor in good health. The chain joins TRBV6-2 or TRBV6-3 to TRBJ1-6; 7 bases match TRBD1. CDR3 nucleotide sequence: TGTGCCGCGAGACAGGGCCGTCCTTCACCCCTCCACTTT. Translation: CAARQGRPSPLHF.